This T cell receptor beta chain was observed in a study of blood T cell dynamics during melanoma immunotherapy. At the level of the study: Standard first-line treatment here was pembrolizumab or nivolumab plus ipilimumab in metastatic melanoma.

Clones were sequenced by immunoSEQ multiplex PCR, and TCRdb holds only the in-frame ones, with some missing. The sample lists 6,500 to 7,000 clones, roughly 83% occurring once. The trim removed 3 bases at V and 0 bases at J, leaving 9 bases unmatched. The CDR3 has 17 amino acids. Germline V gene sequence: CDR1 LNHNV, CDR2 YYDKDF (reference sequence). About this clone: Its antigen is not identified.

General study findings and limits: Unlike progressors, later disease-control patients had W3 repertoires gaining clonality or diversity.

The sample's time point: pre-treatment baseline. Response was assessed by RECIST 1.1 at 12 weeks, except two rapid progressors. This TCR was sampled from a human donor with melanoma. Some clones in this sample may be carry-over from other donors' samples. The sequenced sample was blood, obtained from a patient treated with checkpoint blockade. The genes are TRBV15 and TRBJ2-3, with TRBD1 identical over 7 bases. The CDR3 nucleotides are TGTGCCACCAGCAGGCGCCTTGGACAGGCTAGCACAGATACGCAGTATTTT. Translating it yields CATSRRLGQASTDTQYF.